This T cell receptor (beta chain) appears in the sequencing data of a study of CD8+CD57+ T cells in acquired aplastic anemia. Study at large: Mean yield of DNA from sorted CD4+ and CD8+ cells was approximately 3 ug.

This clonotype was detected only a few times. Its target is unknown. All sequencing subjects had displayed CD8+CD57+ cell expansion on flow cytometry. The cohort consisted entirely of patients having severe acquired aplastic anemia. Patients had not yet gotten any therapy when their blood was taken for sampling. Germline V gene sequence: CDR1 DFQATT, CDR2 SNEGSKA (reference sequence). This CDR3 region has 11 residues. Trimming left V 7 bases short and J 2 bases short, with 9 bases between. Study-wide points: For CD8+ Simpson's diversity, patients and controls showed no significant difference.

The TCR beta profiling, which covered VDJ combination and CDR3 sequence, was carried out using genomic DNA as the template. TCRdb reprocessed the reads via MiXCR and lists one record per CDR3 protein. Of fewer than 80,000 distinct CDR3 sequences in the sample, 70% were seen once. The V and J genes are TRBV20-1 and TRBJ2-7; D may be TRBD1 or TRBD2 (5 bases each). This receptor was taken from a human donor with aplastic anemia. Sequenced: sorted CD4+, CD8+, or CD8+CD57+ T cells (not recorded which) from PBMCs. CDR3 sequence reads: CSGGFAYEQYF. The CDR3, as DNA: TGCAGTGGGGGGTTTGCCTACGAGCAGTACTTC.